Presented here are 8 T cell receptor beta chains from one specimen sequenced in a study of blood T cell repertoires in COVID-19. The repertoire was sequenced with immunoSEQ multiplex PCR; TCRdb's copy has only in-frame clones and lacks some. The sample lists 200,000 to 300,000 clones, approximately 80% occurring once. The sample comprised peripheral blood. The receptors stem from a man in his sixties with acute or convalescent COVID-19.

This clone was seen more than once but under ten times. This sequence joins TRBV27 and TRBJ1-1; 8 bases align to TRBD1. CDR1 and CDR2 from the germline V gene are MNHEY and SMNVEV (reference sequence). CDR3 length: 15 residues. V shed 2 bases, J shed 2 bases, and the junction held 4 bases outside the gene matches. In DNA form, the CDR3 reads TGTGCCAGCAGTTTAAGGGACAGGCCTAACACTGAAGCTTTCTTT. Its protein is CASSLRDRPNTEAFF.

In this sample, this clone turned up a few times. The chain is built from TRBV28 and TRBJ1-6; the D gene is possibly TRBD1 (6 bases). Per germline, CDR1 MDHEN and CDR2 SYDVKM. This CDR3 spans 13 amino acids. With 4 bases removed from V and 15 bases from J, the gap between germline ends came to 16 bases. CDR3 nucleotide sequence: TGTGCCAGCAGTTCGGACAGCCTCACGCTCCTCCACTTT. This gives the protein CASSSDSLTLLHF.

V and J are TRBV28 and TRBJ2-1; TRBD2 might be the D (6 bases). V gave up 5 bases and J gave up 10 bases, with 21 bases separating them. This CDR3 contains 15 residues. CDR1 is MDHEN and CDR2 is SYDVKM in the germline V gene. For the CDR3, the DNA is TGTGCCAGCAGTCCAAGACTAGTGAGGCTAGAGGAGCAGTTCTTC. It encodes CASSPRLVRLEEQFF.

This clone appeared once. The chain carries TRBV5-1 and TRBJ2-7, with TRBD2 matching 11 bases. This CDR3 is built from 16 residues. V dropped 0 bases and J dropped 2; count of bases not matched to a gene: 4. Germline V CDR1 and CDR2: SGHRS, YFSETQ. CDR3 in DNA: TGCGCCAGCAGCTTGGGGGGGACTAGCGGAACCTACGAGCAGTACTTC. As protein: CASSLGGTSGTYEQYF. The whole variable domain, filled in from reference TRBV5-1 and TRBJ2-7, reads KAGVTQTPRYLIKTRGQQVTLSCSPISGHRSVSWYQQTPGQGLQFLFEYFSETQRNKGNFPGRFSGRQFSNSRSEMNVSTLELGDSALYLCASSLGGTSGTYEQYFGPGTRLTVT.

This sequence joins TRBV10-3 and TRBJ2-1, with D maybe TRBD2 (5 bases). The CDR3 extends over 13 amino acids. Between the trimmed V and J ends, which lost 6 bases and 5 bases, there was a span of 11 bases. Germline CDR1 and CDR2: ENHRY and SYGVKD. The CDR3 coding sequence is TGTGCCATCAGGCGGACTGAGAACAATGAGCAGTTCTTC. This sequence encodes CAIRRTENNEQFF.

The J gene is TRBJ2-1, the V gene TRBV2; TRBD2 aligns across 7 bases. Germline V gene data show CDR1 as SNHLY and CDR2 as FYNNEI. The ends lost 3 bases at V and 4 bases at J; junction bases unmatched: 6. This CDR3 has 15 residues. The CDR3 DNA reads TGTGCCAGCAGTGAGGAGGGGAGGGGATACAATGAGCAGTTCTTC. The encoded protein is CASSEEGRGYNEQFF.

The chain carries TRBV14 and TRBJ2-4; 7 bases align to TRBD2. V was clipped by 0 bases and J by 7 bases; unmatched bases: 9. Germline assignment: CDR1 SGHDN and CDR2 FVKESK. There are 16 residues in the CDR3. The CDR3 DNA reads TGTGCCAGCAGCCAAGATCTGGGGAGGGGCTCTAACATTCAGTACTTC. Translated, it gives CASSQDLGRGSNIQYF.

The CDR3 region has the DNA TGTGCCAGCAGCTGGGGGACAGCGAACACCGGGGAGCTGTTTTTT. Encoded protein: CASSWGTANTGELFF. The V and J genes are TRBV7-8 and TRBJ2-2, with 7 bases matching TRBD1. Germline V CDR1 and CDR2: SGHVS, FQNEAQ. The CDR3 contains 15 residues. Trimming cost V 4 bases and J 0 bases; bases outside gene matches: 2.